The clone carrying this T cell receptor beta chain was picked up one time. Its antigen is as yet unknown. The CDR3 contains 11 residues. CDR1 is MNHEY and CDR2 is SMNVEV in the germline V gene (reference sequence). Trimming shortened V by 6 bases and J by 5 bases, and 7 bases separated the two germline ends. This entry is derived from a study of lymphopenia after photon versus proton radiotherapy. Findings of the study overall: Proton therapy kept repertoires fairly stable, unlike photons, which gained effector/memory cells. Only patients who died were analyzed for survival; proton advantage is unproven. Post-nadir TCR diversity decline inversely tracked overall survival among those who died. Oligoclonal CD8+ Temra expansion after nadir drove photon patients' diversity drop.

Profiling relied on immunoSEQ multiplex PCR, and the TCRdb table lists in-frame clones only, not all of them. The table has some 170,000 clones, about nine tenths seen once. The chain combines TRBV27 with TRBJ1-2; tentatively, D is TRBD1 (5 bases). The starting material was peripheral blood, obtained from a patient treated with photon-based radiotherapy. This TCR came from a man aged 50 to 59 with gastric cancer. In nucleotides, the CDR3 is TGTGCCAGCAGGGACACTTATGGCTACACCTTC. Encoded protein: CASRDTYGYTF.